This paragraph covers one T cell receptor (beta chain) sequence. Its matching antigen is unknown. The study ran its PCR with 60 Vbeta and 13 Jbeta primers. Methods used by the authors: The count from a later analysis was tens of millions of unique TCR beta chains, around 10 million of them shared. Here immunoSEQ multiplex PCR was the method, and the copy in TCRdb shows in-frame clones only, minus some. The DNA gave D and trimming, while V, J and clone size come from that table. The sample includes 95,000 to 110,000 clones, approximately 73% of them seen just once. This specimen belongs to a study of cytomegalovirus exposure and HLA in healthy donors. Whole-study results and caveats: Clonal expansion, a later analysis showed, was greater in HLA-associated TCR beta chains than in equally common others.

Germline lookup yields CDR1 SNHLY and CDR2 FYNNEI. The CDR3 covers 16 residues. V was cut by 3 bases and J by 4 bases, with 16 bases left in between. V gene TRBV2 combines with J gene TRBJ2-1; D is unresolved. The clonotype comes from a man aged 25-40 years in good health and CMV-seronegative. Sequenced: PBMCs. CDR3 coding DNA: TGTGCCAGCAGTGAGACGACTCCCCGGCCATACAATGAGCAGTTCTTC. It translates to CASSETTPRPYNEQFF.